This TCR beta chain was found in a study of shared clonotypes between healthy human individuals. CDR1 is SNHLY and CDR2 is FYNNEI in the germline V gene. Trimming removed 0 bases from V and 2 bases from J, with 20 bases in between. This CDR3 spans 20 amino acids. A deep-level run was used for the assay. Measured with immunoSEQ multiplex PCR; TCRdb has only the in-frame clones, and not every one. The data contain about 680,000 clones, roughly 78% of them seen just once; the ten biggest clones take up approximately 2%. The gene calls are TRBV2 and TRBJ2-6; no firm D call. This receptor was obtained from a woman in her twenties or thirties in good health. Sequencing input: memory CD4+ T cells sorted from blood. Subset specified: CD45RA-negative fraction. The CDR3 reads CASSEAAFVGRTPGANVLTF. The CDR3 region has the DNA TGTGCCAGCAGTGAAGCAGCTTTCGTCGGCCGAACCCCTGGGGCCAACGTCCTGACTTTC.